The clone carrying this T cell receptor beta chain occurred once. The V and J ends lost 4 bases and 4 bases, in that order; junction bases with no gene match: 5. CDR1 is SNHLY and CDR2 is FYNNEI in the germline V gene. The CDR3 totals 14 residues. These data belong to a study of OX40 agonist ivuxolimab in advanced cancers. For the study at large: Partial responses were seen in three patients, one with hepatocellular carcinoma and two with cutaneous melanoma.

Sequencing was performed with immunoSEQ multiplex PCR; in TCRdb, only in-frame clones are kept and a portion is missing. The sample has around 60,000 clones, 84% seen once. The chain joins TRBV2 to TRBJ1-1, with TRBD1 matching over 8 bases. The sequence came from an adult with an advanced solid tumor such as melanoma, head and neck, liver or kidney cancer. The sample in question was CD4+ or CD8+ T cells sorted from blood, obtained in a trial of the OX40 agonist ivuxolimab. Here the CDR3 reads CASSVRTGSTEAFF. In DNA, the CDR3 is TGTGCCAGCAGTGTAAGGACAGGGAGCACTGAAGCTTTCTTT. Full variable domain (rest looked up from reference TRBV2 and TRBJ1-1): EPEVTQTPSHQVTQMGQEVILRCVPISNHLYFYWYRQILGQKVEFLVSFYNNEISEKSEIFDDQFSVERPDGSNFTLKIRSTKLEDSAMYFCASSVRTGSTEAFFGQGTRLTVV.